The rows below give T cell receptor beta chains drawn from one sample of a study of T-cell memory formation after mild COVID-19. TCRdb passed the 5' RACE reads through MiXCR, listing each CDR3 protein once. Of 450,000 or so distinct CDR3 sequences listed, roughly 25% are singletons. Sequenced sample: PBMCs or a T cell subset sorted from them (not recorded which). The receptors here all came from an adult woman who had mild COVID-19 (a few samples of this study predate the infection). Cell type and time point are not known. Both conserved end residues are part of each CDR3. The order of the fields is CDR3 protein, V gene.

cdr3_aa: CASSSTGLAGKNIQYF; v_call: TRBV7-2
cdr3_aa: CSARGGRRSSYEQYF; v_call: TRBV20-1
cdr3_aa: CSATGGLETQYF; v_call: TRBV20-1
cdr3_aa: CASSIGTSGGYEQFF; v_call: TRBV2
cdr3_aa: CASSLGAEPYNEQFF; v_call: TRBV5-6
cdr3_aa: CASSLTPGLDTDTQYF; v_call: TRBV7-3
cdr3_aa: CASSYYEGAETQYF; v_call: TRBV6-6
cdr3_aa: CASSLVASGGAYNEQFF; v_call: TRBV5-1
cdr3_aa: CASSPDRFKETQYF; v_call: TRBV18
cdr3_aa: CASGRGPTDTQYF; v_call: TRBV27
cdr3_aa: CSAPRTGAYEQYF; v_call: TRBV20-1
cdr3_aa: CASSQEPPGYVGIETGDSYEQYF; v_call: TRBV4-1
cdr3_aa: CASSSQAQGSGNTIYF; v_call: TRBV5-1
cdr3_aa: CASSYSAPGGTGELFF; v_call: TRBV6-5
cdr3_aa: CASNPGYSGNTIYF; v_call: TRBV5-1
cdr3_aa: CSALSGSLDEQFF; v_call: TRBV20-1
cdr3_aa: CASSLGGIDEQFF; v_call: TRBV7-9
cdr3_aa: CASSVGGATTEQYF; v_call: TRBV7-2
cdr3_aa: CASSYSGTGEYEQYF; v_call: TRBV6-5
cdr3_aa: CATTRVGGTEAFF; v_call: TRBV12-3/TRBV12-4
cdr3_aa: CASSQEGRSTEAFF; v_call: TRBV4-3
cdr3_aa: CSARTAGGTEAFF; v_call: TRBV20-1
cdr3_aa: CATSDKRDRVTDTQYF; v_call: TRBV24-1
cdr3_aa: CSARDQNTEAFF; v_call: TRBV29-1
cdr3_aa: CASSVDISSGNTIYF; v_call: TRBV9
cdr3_aa: CASALQGTSYEQYF; v_call: TRBV19
cdr3_aa: CASSPPGGDVFF; v_call: TRBV6-5
cdr3_aa: CSAREQGSYEQYF; v_call: TRBV20-1
cdr3_aa: CASSLGHGTSTYEQYF; v_call: TRBV5-1
cdr3_aa: CASSVALLAGYNEQFF; v_call: TRBV9
cdr3_aa: CASSLVGGDRITF; v_call: TRBV12-3/TRBV12-4
cdr3_aa: CASRPTGLGELFF; v_call: TRBV2
cdr3_aa: CASSRPTGTGELFF; v_call: TRBV5-1
cdr3_aa: CSAANSNQPQHF; v_call: TRBV20-1
cdr3_aa: CASSQEALGGQGTSGATGELFF; v_call: TRBV3-1
cdr3_aa: CASSSGKGEQFF; v_call: TRBV5-1
cdr3_aa: CASRYSTGDYYEQYF; v_call: TRBV12-3/TRBV12-4
cdr3_aa: CASSLVVPGTAKNIQYF; v_call: TRBV7-8
cdr3_aa: CASRKTGSDEKLFF; v_call: TRBV12-3/TRBV12-4
cdr3_aa: CASSPGGDYGYTF; v_call: TRBV18
cdr3_aa: CASSQVHGYNEQFF; v_call: TRBV4-3
cdr3_aa: CASSLASYEQYF; v_call: TRBV12-3/TRBV12-4
cdr3_aa: CASSPEVTQPHQETQYF; v_call: TRBV7-2
cdr3_aa: CASSLSPTNEKLFF; v_call: TRBV5-1
cdr3_aa: CASSYSGTVGELFF; v_call: TRBV6-2/TRBV6-3
cdr3_aa: CASSYLRQGSYEQYF; v_call: TRBV6-5